Each of the 15 T cell receptor beta chains below was sequenced from the same sample in a study of PD-1 blockade in classical Hodgkin lymphoma. Assay used: immunoSEQ multiplex PCR; TCRdb lists only in-frame clones, some missing. The data hold more than 10,000 clones, with more than 70% observed a single time. All patients relapsed after autologous stem cell transplantation, and brentuximab vedotin exposure varied. From thawed PBMCs, magnetic negative selection was used to isolate the CD8+ T cells. Sequenced material: CD8+ T cells from blood, taken at baseline. The receptors shown here come from a human donor with classical Hodgkin lymphoma.

The rearrangement joins TRBV5-6 to TRBJ2-1; perhaps TRBD1 as D (6 bases). The length of the CDR3 is 14 residues. Germline V gene lookup returns CDR1 SGHDT and CDR2 YYEEEE. Between the trimmed V and J ends, which lost 1 base and 9 bases, there was a span of 14 bases. The CDR3 bases are TGTGCCAGCAGCTTGCCGGACAGTACAATTGAGCAGTTCTTC. The encoded protein is CASSLPDSTIEQFF.

V and J are TRBV7-9 and TRBJ2-1; 12 nucleotides align to TRBD2. The V gene's germline CDR1 is SEHNR and CDR2 FQNEAQ (reference sequence). V lost 5 bases, J lost 7 bases, and 12 bases stayed unmatched. The CDR3 totals 17 residues. CDR3 sequence (DNA): TGTGCCAGCAGCCCCAAGACTAGCGGGAGTCAAGGGAATGAGCAGTTCTTC. Translation gives CASSPKTSGSQGNEQFF.

The chain joins TRBV27 to TRBJ2-7; no clear D gene. This CDR3 region has 13 residues. V shed 1 base and J shed 6 bases, with 10 bases lying between them. CDR1 and CDR2 from the germline V gene are MNHEY and SMNVEV (reference sequence). This chain's CDR3 is CASSLWPESEQYF. CDR3 nucleotides: TGTGCCAGCAGTTTATGGCCTGAATCCGAGCAGTACTTC.

The V call is TRBV30, the J call TRBJ1-1; tentatively, D is TRBD1 (6 bases). The CDR3 totals 14 residues. CDR1 GTSNPN and CDR2 SVGIG come from the germline V gene (reference sequence). The V end lost 3 bases, the J end lost 4 bases, and 15 bases lay between the germline ends. The CDR3 region is CAWRERTGLTEAFF. The CDR3 nucleotides read TGTGCCTGGAGGGAAAGAACAGGGCTCACTGAAGCTTTCTTT.

The chain carries TRBV19 and TRBJ1-5; a weak D match, TRBD1 (5 bases). V gave up 2 bases and J gave up 5 bases, with 7 bases separating them. This CDR3 spans 13 amino acids. Germline-derived CDR1 and CDR2 are LNHDA and SQIVND (reference sequence). Here the CDR3 reads CASSIQGYQPQHF. Here the CDR3 DNA reads TGTGCCAGTAGTATACAGGGATATCAGCCCCAGCATTTT.

The rearrangement joins TRBV5-6 to TRBJ2-1; weak D call: TRBD1 (5 bases). The germline V gene has CDR1 SGHDT and CDR2 YYEEEE. CDR3 length: 13 residues. V dropped 6 bases and J dropped 8 bases, with 15 bases sitting between them. CDR3 residues: CASTIGAPHEQFF. CDR3 nucleotide sequence: TGTGCCAGCACAATAGGGGCACCGCATGAGCAGTTCTTC.

J is TRBJ2-2 and V is TRBV7-9, with TRBD1 matching 11 bases. Looked up from germline, CDR1 is SEHNR and CDR2 is FQNEAQ (reference sequence). CDR3 length: 18 residues. V gave up 4 bases and J gave up 5 bases; unmatched junction bases: 12. The CDR3 sequence: CASSSSIPGTGGTGELFF. The CDR3 DNA reads TGTGCCAGCAGCTCCTCGATACCCGGGACAGGGGGAACCGGGGAGCTGTTTTTT.

This clone was counted once. V is TRBV2 and J is TRBJ2-7; D gene uncertain. Trimming shortened V by 0 bases and J by 7 bases, and 19 bases separated the two germline ends. From germline, CDR1 is SNHLY and CDR2 FYNNEI. CDR3 size: 16 residues. The CDR3, as DNA: TGTGCCAGCAGTGAAGCGGAAGGGTATACTTTTTCGGAGCAGTACTTC. Translating it yields CASSEAEGYTFSEQYF.

J is TRBJ2-1 and V is TRBV5-1; D possibly corresponds to TRBD1 (6 bases). The CDR3 length is 14 residues. In germline, CDR1 is SGHRS, CDR2 YFSETQ. V lost 4 bases, J lost 9 bases, and 17 bases lay in between. The CDR3: CASSPGAGVGEQFF. In DNA form, the CDR3 reads TGCGCCAGCAGCCCTGGCGCAGGGGTCGGTGAGCAGTTCTTC.

V gene TRBV4-3 combines with J gene TRBJ1-2; a possible D gene is TRBD1 (5 bases). The CDR3 length is 14 residues. V was pared by 0 bases and J by 4 bases, with 9 bases between. From germline, CDR1 is LGHNA and CDR2 YSLEER. DNA of the CDR3: TGCGCCAGCAGCCAAGATCTGGGGGTCTATGGCTACACCTTC. Translated, it gives CASSQDLGVYGYTF.

J is TRBJ1-1 and V is TRBV19; D call uncertain. This CDR3 is built from 13 residues. V shed 0 bases and J shed 2 bases, with 4 bases lying between them. CDR1 is LNHDA and CDR2 is SQIVND in the germline V gene (reference sequence). CDR3 in amino acids: CASSIEVNTEAFF. CDR3 DNA: TGTGCCAGTAGTATAGAGGTCAACACTGAAGCTTTCTTT.

The rearrangement joins TRBV6-5 to TRBJ1-2; 7 bases line up with TRBD1. CDR1 is MNHEY, CDR2 SVGAGI, per germline. CDR3 length: 14 residues. The junction had 12 bases not matched to a gene; V was cut back by 8 bases and J by 6 bases. In DNA, the CDR3 is TGTGCCAGCGGGGGTCAGGGGGGAGGAAATGGCTACACCTTC. The encoded protein is CASGGQGGGNGYTF.

The rearrangement links TRBV7-9 to TRBJ2-2; D may be TRBD1 (5 bases). The germline gives CDR1 SEHNR, CDR2 FQNEAQ (reference sequence). Trimming removed 5 bases at V and 2 bases at J, with 12 bases between. This CDR3 comprises 15 residues. CDR3 bases: TGTGCCAGCAGCCGCACTCAGGGAAACACCGGGGAGCTGTTTTTT. Translation gives CASSRTQGNTGELFF.

V usage is TRBV30 and J usage is TRBJ1-2, with D possibly TRBD1 on 6 matching bases. CDR3 size: 13 residues. V lost 2 bases and J 6 bases, leaving 13 bases between the germline ends. The germline V gene encodes CDR1 GTSNPN and CDR2 SVGIG (reference sequence). CDR3 loop: CAWSPQGWDGYTF. CDR3 nucleotide sequence: TGTGCCTGGAGTCCACAGGGCTGGGATGGCTACACCTTC.

The chain combines TRBV2 with TRBJ2-3; D is uncertain. CDR3 length: 13 residues. The ends were cut back, 6 bases at V and 2 bases at J, with 9 bases in the middle. The germline V gene has CDR1 SNHLY and CDR2 FYNNEI. The chain's CDR3 is CASRATDTDTQYF. CDR3 sequence (DNA): TGTGCCAGCAGGGCCACAGACACAGATACGCAGTATTTT.